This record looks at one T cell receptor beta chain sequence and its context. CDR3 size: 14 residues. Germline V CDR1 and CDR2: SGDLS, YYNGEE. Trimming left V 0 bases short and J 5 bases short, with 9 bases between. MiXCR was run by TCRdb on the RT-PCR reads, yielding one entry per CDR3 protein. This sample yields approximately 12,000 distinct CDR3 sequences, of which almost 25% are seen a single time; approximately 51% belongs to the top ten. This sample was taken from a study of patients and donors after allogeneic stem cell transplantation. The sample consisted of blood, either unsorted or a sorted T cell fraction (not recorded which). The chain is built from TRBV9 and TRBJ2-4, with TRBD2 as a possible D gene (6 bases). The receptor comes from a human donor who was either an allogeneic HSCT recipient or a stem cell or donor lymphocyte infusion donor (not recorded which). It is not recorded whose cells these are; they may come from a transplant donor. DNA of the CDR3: TGTGCCAGCAGCGTAGGGCGGAGGGAAAACATTCAGTACTTC. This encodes CASSVGRRENIQYF. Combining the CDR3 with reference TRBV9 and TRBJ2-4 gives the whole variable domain DSGVTQTPKHLITATGQRVTLRCSPRSGDLSVYWYQQSLDQGLQFLIQYYNGEERAKGNILERFSAQQFPDLHSELNLSSLELGDSALYFCASSVGRRENIQYFGAGTRLSVL.